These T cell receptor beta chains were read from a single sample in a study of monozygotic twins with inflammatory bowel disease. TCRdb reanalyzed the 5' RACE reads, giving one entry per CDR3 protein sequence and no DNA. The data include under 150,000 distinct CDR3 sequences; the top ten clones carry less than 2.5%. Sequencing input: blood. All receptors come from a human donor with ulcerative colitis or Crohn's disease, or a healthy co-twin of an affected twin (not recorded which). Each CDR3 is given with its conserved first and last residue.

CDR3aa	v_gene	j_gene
CATSRDSYSNQPQHF	TRBV15	TRBJ1-5
CASMGPANYGYTF	TRBV6-5	TRBJ1-2
CASSYTVNNEQFF	TRBV6-5	TRBJ2-1
CASSLGNGPNSPLHF	TRBV7-2	TRBJ1-6
CSAPRSYEQYF	TRBV20-1	TRBJ2-7
CASGRGGLDQETQYF	TRBV5-1	TRBJ2-5
CATSRVRQPTDTQYF	TRBV15	TRBJ2-3
CSADPAGGTDTQYF	TRBV20-1	TRBJ2-3
CASAQLMNTEAFF	TRBV25-1	TRBJ1-1
CASSEGFSTDTQYF	TRBV6-1	TRBJ2-3
CASSLATPTGGGGGYTF	TRBV7-8	TRBJ1-2
CASSRGQGTYNEQFF	TRBV5-1	TRBJ2-1
CASLGGALTEAFF	TRBV2	TRBJ1-1
CASSPFENTEAFF	TRBV18	TRBJ1-1
CASSDRDTDEQFF	TRBV6-1	TRBJ2-1
CASSLGHRTNYGYTF	TRBV7-2	TRBJ1-2
CSAIRGRVSNQPQHF	TRBV20-1	TRBJ1-5
CASSSPRQGIGDTQYF	TRBV27	TRBJ2-3
CASSQDNSGVVSDTQYF	TRBV4-3	TRBJ2-3
CASSQDPGGYGYTF	TRBV3-1	TRBJ1-2
CASSLGTVHTDTQYF	TRBV27	TRBJ2-3
CASSHTGGRSSETQYF	TRBV3-1	TRBJ2-5
CASSLWQEPQHF	TRBV6-6	TRBJ1-5
CASRSQPKTEAFF	TRBV5-1	TRBJ1-1
CASSEGRVPQFF	TRBV5-1	TRBJ2-1
CASTQGGPYEQYF	TRBV6-5	TRBJ2-7
CSGKAGGHYNEQFF	TRBV20-1	TRBJ2-1
CASSLRTPEQFF	TRBV3-1	TRBJ2-1
CSATRDRFSYEQYF	TRBV20-1	TRBJ2-7
CASSLFQGASEQYF	TRBV5-1	TRBJ2-7
CASSQGARDRGHEQYF	TRBV4-1	TRBJ2-7
CASSWGTSYEQYF	TRBV5-1	TRBJ2-7
CASRLTAASYNEQFF	TRBV7-3	TRBJ2-1
CASSRTSGIYNEQFF	TRBV7-6	TRBJ2-1
CASRPPLGQGAHGYTF	TRBV19	TRBJ1-2
CASSLVWRGGRPGELFF	TRBV7-2	TRBJ2-2
CSVNLGDITDTQYF	TRBV29-1	TRBJ2-3
CSGLAGGSYEQYF	TRBV20-1	TRBJ2-7
CACGQYSNQPQHF	TRBV30	TRBJ1-5
CSAITGLSGETQYF	TRBV20-1	TRBJ2-5
CASSLRGSNYGYTF	TRBV27	TRBJ1-2
CASSGWTDGTDTQYF	TRBV5-1	TRBJ2-3
CSVAGAGTSGVSSYEQYF	TRBV29-1	TRBJ2-7
CASSPRWVAGAYNEQFF	TRBV11-2	TRBJ2-1
CASNTAGAVYNEQFF	TRBV6-1	TRBJ2-1